This T cell receptor beta chain was observed in a study of T cells in Graves' hyperthyroidism and ophthalmopathy. It was RNA transcripts that yielded the amplified TCR beta CDR3 regions. HTBI primers were used for first-round RT-PCR of the TCR CDR3. Each CDR3 protein is one row after TCRdb ran MiXCR on the multiplex PCR reads. The data show around 420,000 distinct CDR3 sequences, roughly 15% seen once. CDR1 and CDR2 (germline): LNHDA, SQIVND (reference sequence). This CDR3 has 13 amino acids. V was trimmed by 7 bases and J by 7 bases, leaving 14 bases between them. This sequence was found in a woman younger than 35 with Graves' hyperthyroidism. This chain uses TRBV19 with TRBJ1-5; D is uncertain. Sequenced sample: blood. This CDR3 reads CASTTTSIQPQHF. Written as DNA, the CDR3 is TGTGCCAGTACCACCACCTCCATACAGCCCCAGCATTTT.